This T cell receptor (beta chain) was observed in a study of shared clonotypes between healthy human individuals. Study-level background: Sampling drew on donors who were a couple of women and a few men aged 18 to 49. There were three CD4 naive, three CD4 memory, two CD8 naive and one CD8 memory plates per donor.

Turning to this clone: Its antigen is still unknown.

The germline V gene has CDR1 MNHEY and CDR2 SVGAGI. The CDR3 is 14 amino acids. V was pared by 7 bases and J by 4 bases, with 7 bases of the junction left unmatched. Study-wide results and limits: When naive CD4 clonotypes were compared across a handful of donors, 4% to 6.5% were shared.

Only in-frame clones appear in the TCRdb table, and some are missing; sequencing was by immunoSEQ multiplex PCR. The sample carries over a million clones, under 80% recorded once. The authors divided CD4+ cells into CD45RA+ naive and CD45RA-negative memory subsets. The sequenced material came from memory CD4+ T cells sorted from blood. Subset indicated: CD45RA-negative fraction. This sequence joins TRBV6-5 and TRBJ1-1, with TRBD1 identical over 9 bases. This clonotype was obtained from a man aged 18 to 30 in good health. CDR3 nucleotides: TGTGCCAGCACCCTACAGGGGGCGAGCACTGAAGCTTTCTTT. This sequence encodes CASTLQGASTEAFF.